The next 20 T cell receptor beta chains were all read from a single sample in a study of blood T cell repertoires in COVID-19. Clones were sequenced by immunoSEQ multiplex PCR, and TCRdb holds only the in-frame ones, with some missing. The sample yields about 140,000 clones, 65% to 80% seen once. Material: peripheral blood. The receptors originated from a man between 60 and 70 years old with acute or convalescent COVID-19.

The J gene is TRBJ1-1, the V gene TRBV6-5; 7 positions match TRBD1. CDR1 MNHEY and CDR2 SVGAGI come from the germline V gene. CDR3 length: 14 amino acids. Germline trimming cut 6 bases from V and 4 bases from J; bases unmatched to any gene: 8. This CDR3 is CASRPTGMSTEAFF. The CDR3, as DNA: TGTGCCAGCAGACCGACAGGGATGAGCACTGAAGCTTTCTTT.

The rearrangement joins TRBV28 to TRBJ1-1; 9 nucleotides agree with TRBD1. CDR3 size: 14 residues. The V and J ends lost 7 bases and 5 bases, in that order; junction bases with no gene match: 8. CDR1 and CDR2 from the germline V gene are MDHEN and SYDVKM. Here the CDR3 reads CASTQTGGVTEAFF. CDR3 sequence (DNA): TGTGCCAGCACCCAGACAGGGGGTGTTACTGAAGCTTTCTTT.

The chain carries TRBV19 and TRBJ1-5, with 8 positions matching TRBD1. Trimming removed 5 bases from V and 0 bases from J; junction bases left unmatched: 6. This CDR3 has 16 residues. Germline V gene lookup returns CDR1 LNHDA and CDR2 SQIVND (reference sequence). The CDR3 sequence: CASSLRQGNSNQPQHF. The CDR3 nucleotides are TGTGCCAGTAGTCTAAGACAGGGGAATAGCAATCAGCCCCAGCATTTT.

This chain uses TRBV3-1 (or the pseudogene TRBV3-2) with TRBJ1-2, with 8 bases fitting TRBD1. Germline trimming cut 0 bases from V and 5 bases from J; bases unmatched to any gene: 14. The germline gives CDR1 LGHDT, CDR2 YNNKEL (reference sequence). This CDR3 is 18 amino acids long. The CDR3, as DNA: TGTGCCAGCAGCCAAGATCTAGGACAGGGTAATTTGGTTTATGGCTACACCTTC. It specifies CASSQDLGQGNLVYGYTF.

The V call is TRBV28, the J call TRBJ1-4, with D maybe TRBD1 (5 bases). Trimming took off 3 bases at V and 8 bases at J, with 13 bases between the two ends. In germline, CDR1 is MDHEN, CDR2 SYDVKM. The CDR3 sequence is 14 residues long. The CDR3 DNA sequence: TGTGCCAGCAGTTTCCTTTCCCCAGGGGAAAAACTGTTTTTT. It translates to CASSFLSPGEKLFF. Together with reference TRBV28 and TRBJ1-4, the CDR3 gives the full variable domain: DVKVTQSSRYLVKRTGEKVFLECVQDMDHENMFWYRQDPGLGLRLIYFSYDVKMKEKGDIPEGYSVSREKKERFSLILESASTNQTSMYLCASSFLSPGEKLFFGSGTQLSVL.

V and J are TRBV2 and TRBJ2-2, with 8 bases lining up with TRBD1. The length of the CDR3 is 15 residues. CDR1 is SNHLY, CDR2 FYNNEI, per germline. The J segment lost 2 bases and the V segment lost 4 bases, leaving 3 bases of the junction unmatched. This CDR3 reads CASSAGTGNTGELFF. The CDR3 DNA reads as TGTGCCAGCAGTGCCGGGACAGGTAACACCGGGGAGCTGTTTTTT.

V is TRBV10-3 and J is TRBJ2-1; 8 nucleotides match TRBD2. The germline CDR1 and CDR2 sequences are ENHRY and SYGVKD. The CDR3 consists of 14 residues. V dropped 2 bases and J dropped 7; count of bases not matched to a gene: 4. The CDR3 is CAISEGIAGNEQFF. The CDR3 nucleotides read TGTGCCATCAGTGAGGGAATAGCGGGGAATGAGCAGTTCTTC.

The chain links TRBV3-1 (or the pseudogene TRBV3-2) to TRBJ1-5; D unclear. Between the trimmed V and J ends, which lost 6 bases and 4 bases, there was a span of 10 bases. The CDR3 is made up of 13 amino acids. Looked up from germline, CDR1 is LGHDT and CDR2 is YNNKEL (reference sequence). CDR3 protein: CASSQFPNQPQHF. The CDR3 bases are TGTGCCAGCAGTCAATTTCCGAATCAGCCCCAGCATTTT.

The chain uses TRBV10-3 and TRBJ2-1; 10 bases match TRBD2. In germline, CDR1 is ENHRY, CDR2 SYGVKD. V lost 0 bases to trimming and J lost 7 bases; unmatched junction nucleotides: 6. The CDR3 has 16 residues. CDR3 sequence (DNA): TGTGCCATCAGTGAGTCTAGGGCTAGCGGGAGTAATGAGCAGTTCTTC. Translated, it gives CAISESRASGSNEQFF.

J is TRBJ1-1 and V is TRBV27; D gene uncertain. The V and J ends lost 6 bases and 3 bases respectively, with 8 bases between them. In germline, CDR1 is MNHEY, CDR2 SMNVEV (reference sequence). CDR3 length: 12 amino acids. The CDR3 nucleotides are TGTGCCAGCAGGGCCGCTTACACTGAAGCTTTCTTT. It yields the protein CASRAAYTEAFF.

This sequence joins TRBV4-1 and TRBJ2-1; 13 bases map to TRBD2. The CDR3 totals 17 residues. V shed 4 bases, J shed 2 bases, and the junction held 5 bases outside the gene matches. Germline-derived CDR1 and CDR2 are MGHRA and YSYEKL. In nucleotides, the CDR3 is TGCGCCAGCAGCCGGACTAGCGGGAGAGGGGCCTACAATGAGCAGTTCTTC. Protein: CASSRTSGRGAYNEQFF.

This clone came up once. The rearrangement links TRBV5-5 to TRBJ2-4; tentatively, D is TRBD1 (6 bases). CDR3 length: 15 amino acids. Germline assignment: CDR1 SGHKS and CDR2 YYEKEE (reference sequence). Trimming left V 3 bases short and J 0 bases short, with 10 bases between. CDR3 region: CASSSHRAAKNIQYF. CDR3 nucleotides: TGTGCCAGCAGCTCCCACAGGGCAGCCAAAAACATTCAGTACTTC.

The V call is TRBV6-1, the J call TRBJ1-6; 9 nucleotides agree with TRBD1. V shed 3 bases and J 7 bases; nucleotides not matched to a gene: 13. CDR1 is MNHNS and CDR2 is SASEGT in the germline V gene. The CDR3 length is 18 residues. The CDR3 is CASSELPPRQGGNSPLHF. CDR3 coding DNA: TGTGCCAGCAGTGAGTTGCCGCCCCGACAGGGGGGAAATTCACCCCTCCACTTT.

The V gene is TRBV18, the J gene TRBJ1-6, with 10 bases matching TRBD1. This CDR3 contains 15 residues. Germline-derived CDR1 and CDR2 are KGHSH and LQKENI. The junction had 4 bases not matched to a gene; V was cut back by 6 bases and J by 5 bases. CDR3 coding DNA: TGTGCCAGCTCGTCCGGGACAGGGGATAATTCACCCCTCCACTTT. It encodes CASSSGTGDNSPLHF.

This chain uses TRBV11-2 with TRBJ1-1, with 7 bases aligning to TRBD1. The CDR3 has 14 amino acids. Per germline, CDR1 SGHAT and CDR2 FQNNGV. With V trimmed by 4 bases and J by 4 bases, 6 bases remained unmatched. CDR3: CASSSFPGGTEAFF. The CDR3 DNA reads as TGTGCCAGCAGCTCTTTTCCAGGGGGCACTGAAGCTTTCTTT. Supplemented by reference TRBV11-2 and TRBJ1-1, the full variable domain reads EAGVAQSPRYKIIEKRQSVAFWCNPISGHATLYWYQQILGQGPKLLIQFQNNGVVDDSQLPKDRFSAERLKGVDSTLKIQPAKLEDSAVYLCASSSFPGGTEAFFGQGTRLTVV.

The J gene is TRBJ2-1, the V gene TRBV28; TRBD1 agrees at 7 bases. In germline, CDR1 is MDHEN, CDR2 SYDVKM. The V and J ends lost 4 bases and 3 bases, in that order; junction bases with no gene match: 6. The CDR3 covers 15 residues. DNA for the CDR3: TGTGCCAGCAGTTCGGACAGGCGAAACTACAATGAGCAGTTCTTC. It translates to CASSSDRRNYNEQFF.

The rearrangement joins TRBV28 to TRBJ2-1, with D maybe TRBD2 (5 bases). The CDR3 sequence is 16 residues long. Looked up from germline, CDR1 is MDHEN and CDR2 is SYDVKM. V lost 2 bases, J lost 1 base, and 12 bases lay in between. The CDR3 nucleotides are TGTGCCAGCAGTTTAGGAGCGGTTGCTTCCTACAATGAGCAGTTCTTC. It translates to CASSLGAVASYNEQFF.

The DNA of the CDR3 is TGTGCCAGCAGAAGAGGACAAAATGAAAAACTGTTTTTT. Its translation: CASRRGQNEKLFF. This chain uses TRBV6-6 with TRBJ1-4; D is perhaps TRBD1 (5 bases). Germline V gene lookup returns CDR1 MNHNY and CDR2 SVGAGI (reference sequence). Trimming stripped 6 bases from V and 5 bases from J, with 10 bases between. The CDR3 has 13 residues.

The CDR3 spells CASSPRQGYGYTF. DNA of the CDR3: TGTGCCAGCAGCCCCCGACAGGGATATGGCTACACCTTC. V and J are TRBV28 and TRBJ1-2; 7 bases line up with TRBD1. Germline loops: CDR1 MDHEN, CDR2 SYDVKM. The CDR3 contains 13 residues. Trimming took 6 bases from V and 5 from J; bases not matched to a gene: 6.

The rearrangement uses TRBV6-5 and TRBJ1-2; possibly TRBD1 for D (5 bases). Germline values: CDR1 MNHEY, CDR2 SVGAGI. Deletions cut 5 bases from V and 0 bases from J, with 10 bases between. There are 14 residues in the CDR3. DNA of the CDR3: TGTGCCAGCAGTCGCGGACAAGCTAACTATGGCTACACCTTC. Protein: CASSRGQANYGYTF.